The 9 T cell receptor beta chains below all came from one sample that was sequenced in a study of T cells in Graves' hyperthyroidism and ophthalmopathy. RNA transcripts yielded amplified TCR beta CDR3 regions. During a first-round RT-PCR of the TCR CDR3, the HTBI primer set was used. From the multiplex PCR reads, TCRdb called clonotypes with MiXCR, one entry per CDR3 protein. The data hold a few hundred thousand distinct CDR3 sequences, with roughly 15% observed a single time. The sequencing sample was made of blood. Receptor source: a woman between 25 and 40 years old with Graves' ophthalmopathy.

There are a few counts of this clonotype. The likely explanation is a read error, given a far larger clone one base away. This chain uses TRBV5-5 with TRBJ1-1; no definite D call. The V gene's germline CDR1 is SGHKS and CDR2 YYEKEE (reference sequence). Deletions cut 2 bases from V and 3 bases from J, with 2 bases between. This CDR3 is 11 amino acids long. In DNA, the CDR3 is TGTGCCAGCAGCTTACACACTGAAGCTTTCTTT. This gives the protein CASSLHTEAFF. Full variable domain (missing parts from reference TRBV5-5 and TRBJ1-1): DAGVTQSPTHLIKTRGQQVTLRCSPISGHKSVSWYQQVLGQGPQFIFQYYEKEERGRGNFPDRFSARQFPNYSSELNVNALLLGDSALYLCASSLHTEAFFGQGTRLTVV.

This clonotype was seen many times. V usage is TRBV13 and J usage is TRBJ2-7; D possibly corresponds to TRBD2 (6 bases). This CDR3 is 13 amino acids long. Deletions cut 5 bases from V and 3 bases from J, with 11 bases between. Germline-derived CDR1 and CDR2 are PRHDT and FYEKMQ (reference sequence). Here the CDR3 reads CASSPGEGYEQYF. DNA of the CDR3: TGTGCCAGCAGCCCGGGAGAGGGCTACGAGCAGTACTTC.

This clonotype was counted at least ten times. V usage is TRBV28 and J usage is TRBJ2-3; TRBD2 might be the D (6 bases). V was clipped by 7 bases and J by 5 bases, with 22 bases between them. Germline V gives CDR1 MDHEN, CDR2 SYDVKM. The CDR3 length is 16 residues. For the CDR3, the DNA is TGTGCCAGCACCACGACCGGGACTCTACCCGGAGATACGCAGTATTTT. Protein sequence: CASTTTGTLPGDTQYF. The full variable domain, its missing parts supplied by reference TRBV28 and TRBJ2-3, is DVKVTQSSRYLVKRTGEKVFLECVQDMDHENMFWYRQDPGLGLRLIYFSYDVKMKEKGDIPEGYSVSREKKERFSLILESASTNQTSMYLCASTTTGTLPGDTQYFGPGTRLTVL.

This clonotype showed up many times. V is TRBV3-1 and J is TRBJ1-2, with D perhaps TRBD1 (6 bases). The CDR3 extends over 13 amino acids. Germline V CDR1 and CDR2: LGHDT, YNNKEL (reference sequence). Between the trimmed V and J ends, which lost 4 bases and 8 bases, there was a span of 14 bases. CDR3 region: CASSPGGARGYTF. In DNA, the CDR3 is TGTGCCAGCAGCCCCGGGGGCGCGAGGGGCTACACCTTC.

The chain joins TRBV2 to TRBJ2-2; D unclear. Trimming pared 7 bases from V and 7 bases from J, leaving 13 bases between. This CDR3 spans 13 amino acids. Germline V gives CDR1 SNHLY, CDR2 FYNNEI. CDR3 in DNA: TGTGCCAGCACTAGGGCAGAGGACGGGGAGCTGTTTTTT. Translated, it gives CASTRAEDGELFF.

A single count supports this clonotype. This chain joins TRBV2 and TRBJ2-7, with D unclear. This CDR3 has 15 residues. Germline V CDR1 and CDR2: SNHLY, FYNNEI. With 3 bases removed from V and 2 bases from J, the gap between germline ends came to 14 bases. The CDR3 loop reads CASSDGQEYAYEQYF. The CDR3, as DNA: TGTGCCAGCAGTGACGGGCAAGAGTATGCCTACGAGCAGTACTTC.

Many counts were recorded for this clonotype. The V call is TRBV27, the J call TRBJ2-5; weak D call: TRBD1 (6 bases). Germline V lookup: CDR1 MNHEY, CDR2 SMNVEV (reference sequence). Between the trimmed V and J ends, which lost 4 bases and 4 bases, there was a span of 22 bases. There are 17 residues in the CDR3. The chain's CDR3 is CASSSAPNRVGAETQYF. The CDR3 nucleotides are TGTGCCAGCAGTTCAGCCCCTAACAGGGTGGGGGCAGAGACCCAGTACTTC.

This clonotype was counted a few times. It may be a read error: a sequence one base away is much more abundant. V usage is TRBV20-1 and J usage is TRBJ2-5; D not resolved. V lost 0 bases and J 5 bases, leaving 13 bases between the germline ends. Germline values: CDR1 DFQATT, CDR2 SNEGSKA (reference sequence). There are 14 residues in the CDR3. The CDR3 region has the DNA TGCAGTGCTAGAGATGGCGGTGGCACGGAGACCCAGTACTTC. Translation gives CSARDGGGTETQYF.

The rearrangement joins TRBV6-1 to TRBJ1-2, with D hard to call. The CDR3 has 13 amino acids. Germline loops: CDR1 MNHNS, CDR2 SASEGT. Trimming took 8 bases from V and 6 from J, leaving 16 bases between them. The CDR3 DNA is TGTGCCAGCGGTCCCGGGCAGGCGGATGGCTACACCTTC. It yields the protein CASGPGQADGYTF.